The clone carrying this T cell receptor beta chain was seen once. This entry belongs to a study of blood T cells in healthy people across ages. Germline values: CDR1 MNHNY, CDR2 SVGAGI (reference sequence). V trimming: 2 bases; J trimming: 12 bases; junction bases outside the gene matches: 11. The length of the CDR3 is 14 residues. A second PCR of 7 to 11 cycles used a sample-barcoded 5' primer and a J-beta primer mix. Unique molecular identifiers of 12 random nucleotides labeled each cDNA. MiXCR was run by TCRdb on the 5' RACE reads, yielding one entry per CDR3 protein. The sample consists of around 2 million distinct CDR3 sequences, around 42% of them appearing once.

The source is a human donor in good health. The chain is built from TRBV6-6 and TRBJ2-7; TRBD1 aligns across 9 bases. The material sequenced was blood. The CDR3 protein is CASSYGQGPTGPYF. CDR3 coding DNA: TGTGCCAGCAGTTACGGACAGGGGCCAACGGGCCCGTACTTC.